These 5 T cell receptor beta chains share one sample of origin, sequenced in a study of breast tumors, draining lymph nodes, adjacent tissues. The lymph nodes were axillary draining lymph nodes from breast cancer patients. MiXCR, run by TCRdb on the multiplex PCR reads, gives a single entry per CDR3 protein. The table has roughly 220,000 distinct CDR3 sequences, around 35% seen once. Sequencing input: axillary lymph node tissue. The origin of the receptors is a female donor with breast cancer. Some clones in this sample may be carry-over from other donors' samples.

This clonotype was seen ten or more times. This CDR3 is CASSLTRKETQYF. The DNA of the CDR3 is TGTGCCAGCAGCTTAACGAGAAAAGAGACCCAGTACTTC. The chain carries TRBV11-2 and TRBJ2-5; D is undetermined. The CDR3 runs to 13 residues. Germline values: CDR1 SGHAT, CDR2 FQNNGV. V was clipped by 2 bases and J by 3 bases, with 7 bases between them.

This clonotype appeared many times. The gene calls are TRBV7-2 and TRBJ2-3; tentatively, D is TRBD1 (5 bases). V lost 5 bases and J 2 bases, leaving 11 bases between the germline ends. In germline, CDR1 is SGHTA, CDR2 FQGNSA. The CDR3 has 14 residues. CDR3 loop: CASSTTGATDTQYF. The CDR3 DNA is TGTGCCAGCAGCACCACAGGTGCCACAGATACGCAGTATTTT.

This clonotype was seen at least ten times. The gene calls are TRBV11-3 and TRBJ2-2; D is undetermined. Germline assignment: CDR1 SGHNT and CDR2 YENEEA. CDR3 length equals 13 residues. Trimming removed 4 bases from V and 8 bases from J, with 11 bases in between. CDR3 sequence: CASSSQPRGELFF. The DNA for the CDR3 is TGTGCCAGCAGCTCACAACCCCGGGGGGAGCTGTTTTTT. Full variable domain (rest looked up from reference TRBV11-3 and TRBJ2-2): EAGVVQSPRYKIIEKKQPVAFWCNPISGHNTLYWYLQNLGQGPELLIRYENEEAVDDSQLPKDRFSAERLKGVDSTLKIQPAELGDSAVYLCASSSQPRGELFFGEGSRLTVL.

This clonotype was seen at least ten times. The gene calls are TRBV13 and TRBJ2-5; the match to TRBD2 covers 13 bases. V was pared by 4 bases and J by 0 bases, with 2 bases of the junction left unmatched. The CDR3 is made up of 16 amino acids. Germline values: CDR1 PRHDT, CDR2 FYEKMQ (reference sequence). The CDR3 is CASSSTSGGYQETQYF. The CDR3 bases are TGTGCCAGCAGCTCGACTAGCGGGGGGTACCAAGAGACCCAGTACTTC.

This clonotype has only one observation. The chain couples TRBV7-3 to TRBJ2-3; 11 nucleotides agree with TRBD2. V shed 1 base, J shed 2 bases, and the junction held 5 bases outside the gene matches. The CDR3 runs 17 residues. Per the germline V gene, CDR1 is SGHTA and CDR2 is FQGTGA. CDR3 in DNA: TGTGCCAGCAGCTTAAATGGGGGACTAGCGGCCACAGATACGCAGTATTTT. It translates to CASSLNGGLAATDTQYF.